Below are 13 T cell receptor beta chains sequenced from a single sample in a study of cytomegalovirus exposure and HLA in healthy donors. The PCR contained 60 Vbeta and 13 Jbeta primers. Libraries were prepared by immunoSEQ multiplex PCR; TCRdb keeps only in-frame clonotypes and omits some of them. Among 75,000 to 80,000 clones, around 73% were seen once, and the ten largest hold about 9.5%. The specimen was PBMCs. Receptor source: a woman aged 40 to 50 in good health and CMV-seropositive.

This chain joins TRBV5-4 and TRBJ2-7; 9 nucleotides line up with TRBD1. The CDR3 is made up of 15 amino acids. The J segment lost 3 bases and the V segment lost 0 bases, leaving 4 bases of the junction unmatched. Germline V lookup: CDR1 SGHNT, CDR2 YYREEE (reference sequence). The CDR3 sequence: CASSLVQGALYEQYF. The CDR3 bases are TGTGCCAGCAGCTTGGTACAGGGGGCTCTCTACGAGCAGTACTTC.

This clone came up a few times. The V call is TRBV9, the J call TRBJ2-7, with TRBD1 matching 10 bases. Germline assignment: CDR1 SGDLS and CDR2 YYNGEE. The CDR3 length is 14 residues. V dropped 4 bases and J dropped 3; count of bases not matched to a gene: 4. CDR3 DNA sequence: TGTGCCAGCAGCTCGGGACAGGGGAACTACGAGCAGTACTTC. Translation gives CASSSGQGNYEQYF.

The chain has TRBV7-3 and TRBJ1-2; TRBD1 is a possible D gene (6 bases). Germline assignment: CDR1 SGHTA and CDR2 FQGTGA. Trimming cost V 5 bases and J 8 bases, with 15 bases left between them. The CDR3 length is 13 residues. CDR3 bases: TGTGCCAGCAGCCGCGCAGGGGCTAACGGCTACACCTTC. Translated: CASSRAGANGYTF. Complete variable domain (other parts from reference TRBV7-3 and TRBJ1-2): GAGVSQTPSNKVTEKGKYVELRCDPISGHTALYWYRQSLGQGPEFLIYFQGTGAADDSGLPNDRFFAVRPEGSVSTLKIQRTERGDSAVYLCASSRAGANGYTFGSGTRLTVV.

J is TRBJ1-2 and V is TRBV6-1, with 8 bases aligning to TRBD1. The germline V gene has CDR1 MNHNS and CDR2 SASEGT. J gave up 8 bases and V 5 bases, and 7 bases lay outside the gene matches. CDR3 length: 13 amino acids. CDR3 sequence: CASSRQGARGYTF. CDR3 DNA sequence: TGTGCCAGCAGTAGGCAGGGGGCGCGGGGCTACACCTTC.

This chain uses TRBV11-3 with TRBJ2-2; 7 nucleotides agree with TRBD2. Germline V lookup: CDR1 SGHNT, CDR2 YENEEA. The length of the CDR3 is 15 residues. The V and J ends lost 1 base and 4 bases, in that order; junction bases with no gene match: 3. The CDR3 DNA sequence: TGTGCCAGCAGCTTAGCCAGCGGGATCACCGGGGAGCTGTTTTTT. It specifies CASSLASGITGELFF.

The chain combines TRBV7-2 with TRBJ1-1, with D possibly being TRBD1 (5 bases). Per germline, CDR1 SGHTA and CDR2 FQGNSA. V was shortened by 0 bases and J by 5 bases, with 16 bases between the two germline ends. CDR3 length equals 16 residues. CDR3 bases: TGTGCCAGCAGCTTAGCGGGGGTTGGAGGGTGGACTGAAGCTTTCTTT. This translates into CASSLAGVGGWTEAFF.

This chain connects TRBV6-4 to TRBJ2-1; D may be TRBD2 (5 bases). The CDR3 sequence is 16 residues long. The germline V and J ends were trimmed by 3 bases and 2 bases, with 14 bases remaining between them. Germline CDR1 and CDR2: MRHNA and SNTAGT. The CDR3 loop is CASSEDWTSTYNEQFF. In DNA form, the CDR3 reads TGTGCCAGCAGTGAGGATTGGACTTCCACCTACAATGAGCAGTTCTTC.

The chain has TRBV10-3 and TRBJ2-2; 9 bases match TRBD2. CDR1 ENHRY and CDR2 SYGVKD come from the germline V gene. V shed 8 bases and J 0 bases; nucleotides not matched to a gene: 7. This CDR3 spans 16 amino acids. The CDR3 reads CAISVAGGTNTGELFF. CDR3 sequence (DNA): TGTGCCATCTCGGTTGCGGGGGGGACGAACACCGGGGAGCTGTTTTTT.

The V gene is TRBV19, the J gene TRBJ1-4; 7 bases map to TRBD1. This CDR3 has 15 amino acids. With V trimmed by 5 bases and J by 0 bases, 3 bases remained unmatched. Per the germline V gene, CDR1 is LNHDA and CDR2 is SQIVND (reference sequence). CDR3 sequence: CASSSTGATNEKLFF. CDR3 bases: TGTGCCAGTAGTTCCACAGGGGCAACTAATGAAAAACTGTTTTTT.

The chain couples TRBV28 to TRBJ1-6; 7 bases are shared with TRBD1. The CDR3 has 16 amino acids. V dropped 7 bases and J dropped 0; count of bases not matched to a gene: 6. The germline V gene has CDR1 MDHEN and CDR2 SYDVKM. CDR3 bases: TGTGCCAGCAAGATGACAGGGTACTCCTATAATTCACCCCTCCACTTT. Protein: CASKMTGYSYNSPLHF.

This chain joins TRBV28 and TRBJ1-2, with a tentative D call TRBD1 (6 bases). Germline V gene sequence: CDR1 MDHEN, CDR2 SYDVKM. The length of the CDR3 is 11 residues. V shed 8 bases and J shed 5 bases, with 9 bases lying between them. CDR3 sequence reads: CASRTEYGYTF. CDR3 sequence (DNA): TGTGCCAGCCGGACAGAGTATGGCTACACCTTC.

Concerning this clone: Mismatch with germline at one junction end may stem from a read error. The rearrangement links TRBV7-9 to TRBJ1-4; possibly TRBD1 for D (5 bases). Looked up from germline, CDR1 is SEHNR and CDR2 is FQNEAQ (reference sequence). This CDR3 contains 14 residues. The chain's CDR3 is CSSSPSYRSEKLFF. For the CDR3, the DNA is TGTTCCAGCAGCCCGAGCTACAGGTCGGAAAAACTGTTTTTT.

The V gene is TRBV19, the J gene TRBJ1-2; weak D call: TRBD1 (6 bases). Trimming left V 5 bases short and J 7 bases short, with 17 bases between. The CDR3 spans 14 residues. CDR1 and CDR2 from the germline V gene are LNHDA and SQIVND (reference sequence). This chain's CDR3 is CASSSPGVVRGYTF. In DNA form, the CDR3 reads TGTGCCAGTAGTTCGCCAGGGGTAGTGCGTGGCTACACCTTC. Combining the CDR3 with reference TRBV19 and TRBJ1-2 gives the whole variable domain DGGITQSPKYLFRKEGQNVTLSCEQNLNHDAMYWYRQDPGQGLRLIYYSQIVNDFQKGDIAEGYSVSREKKESFPLTVTSAQKNPTAFYLCASSSPGVVRGYTFGSGTRLTVV.